Described below is a single T cell receptor beta chain sequence and its context. The target antigen is unknown. The donor population consisted of healthy HIV-negative adults with no recent acute infections or vaccinations. The data originate from a study of shared clonotypes between healthy human individuals. At the deep level, the assay was run. Clones were sequenced by immunoSEQ multiplex PCR, and TCRdb holds only the in-frame ones, with some missing. The data show fewer than 400,000 clones, around two thirds seen once. Study-wide findings and caveats: The sampled material consisted only of blood, and tissue repertoires are likely to differ.

V shed 3 bases, J shed 5 bases, and the junction held 6 bases outside the gene matches. CDR1 and CDR2 (germline): SGHAT, FQNNGV. CDR3 length: 14 residues. The chain uses TRBV11-2 and TRBJ2-7; 8 bases map to TRBD1. Material for sequencing was memory CD4+ T cells sorted from blood. Specified subset: CD45RA-negative fraction. The sequence derives from a man aged 30 to 39 in good health. The CDR3 DNA is TGTGCCAGCAGCTTCTGGGACAGGTCTCACGAGCAGTACTTC. This encodes CASSFWDRSHEQYF.